This T cell receptor (beta chain) was found in a study of T-cell reconstitution after alpha-beta-depleted transplantation in children. This clonotype was detected a few times. V was pared by 1 base and J by 2 bases, with 6 bases of the junction left unmatched. The CDR3 is made up of 15 amino acids. Germline lookup yields CDR1 SGHRS and CDR2 YFSETQ. Preparation of the TCRbeta library involved a method that used unique molecular identifiers. In TCRdb, the PCR reads were re-called with MiXCR into one record per CDR3 protein. The sample yields 300,000 or so distinct CDR3 sequences, roughly 9.5% seen once.

The chain recombines TRBV5-1 with TRBJ2-7; 7 bases are a match to TRBD1. Sequenced here: PBMCs from the stem cell graft donor, sampled from the stem cell graft. The receptor comes from a human donor who donated a stem cell graft to a child with SCID. CDR3: CASSLPTGVAYEQYF. The DNA of the CDR3 is TGCGCCAGCAGCTTGCCAACAGGGGTGGCCTACGAGCAGTACTTC.